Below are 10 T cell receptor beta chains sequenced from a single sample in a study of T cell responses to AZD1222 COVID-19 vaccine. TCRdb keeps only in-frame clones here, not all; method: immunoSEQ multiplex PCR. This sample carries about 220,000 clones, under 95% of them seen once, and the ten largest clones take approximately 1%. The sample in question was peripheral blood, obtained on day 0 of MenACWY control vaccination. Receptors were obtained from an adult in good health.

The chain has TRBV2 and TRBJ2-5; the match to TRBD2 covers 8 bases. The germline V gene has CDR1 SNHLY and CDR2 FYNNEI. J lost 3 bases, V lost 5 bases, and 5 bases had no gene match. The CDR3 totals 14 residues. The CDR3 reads CASSRGLAEETQYF. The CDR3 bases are TGTGCCAGCAGTCGTGGACTAGCCGAAGAGACCCAGTACTTC. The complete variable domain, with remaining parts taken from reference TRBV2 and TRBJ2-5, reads EPEVTQTPSHQVTQMGQEVILRCVPISNHLYFYWYRQILGQKVEFLVSFYNNEISEKSEIFDDQFSVERPDGSNFTLKIRSTKLEDSAMYFCASSRGLAEETQYFGPGTRLLVL.

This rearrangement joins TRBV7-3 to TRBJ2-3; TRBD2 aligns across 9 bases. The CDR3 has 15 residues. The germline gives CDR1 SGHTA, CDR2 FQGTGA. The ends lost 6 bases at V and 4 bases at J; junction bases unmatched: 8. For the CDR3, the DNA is TGTGCCAGCAGTACTAGTAGCGGGGGTCCAGATACGCAGTATTTT. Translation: CASSTSSGGPDTQYF. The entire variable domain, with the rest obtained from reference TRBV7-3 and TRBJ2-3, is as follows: GAGVSQTPSNKVTEKGKYVELRCDPISGHTALYWYRQSLGQGPEFLIYFQGTGAADDSGLPNDRFFAVRPEGSVSTLKIQRTERGDSAVYLCASSTSSGGPDTQYFGPGTRLTVL.

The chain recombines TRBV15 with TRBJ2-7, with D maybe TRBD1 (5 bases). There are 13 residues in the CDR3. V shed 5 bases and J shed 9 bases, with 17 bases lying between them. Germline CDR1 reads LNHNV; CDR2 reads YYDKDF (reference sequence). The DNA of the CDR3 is TGTGCCACCAGCTGGGATCGACGAAGGGGGCAGTACTTC. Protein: CATSWDRRRGQYF. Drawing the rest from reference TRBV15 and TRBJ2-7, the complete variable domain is DAMVIQNPRYQVTQFGKPVTLSCSQTLNHNVMYWYQQKSSQAPKLLFHYYDKDFNNEADTPDNFQSRRPNTSFCFLDIRSPGLGDTAMYLCATSWDRRRGQYFGPGTRLTVT.

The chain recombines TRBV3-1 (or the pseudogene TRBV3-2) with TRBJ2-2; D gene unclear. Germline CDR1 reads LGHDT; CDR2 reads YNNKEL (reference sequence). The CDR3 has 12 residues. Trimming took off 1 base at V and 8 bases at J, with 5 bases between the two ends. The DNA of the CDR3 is TGTGCCAGCAGCCAAGCGCCTGGGGAGCTGTTTTTT. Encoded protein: CASSQAPGELFF.

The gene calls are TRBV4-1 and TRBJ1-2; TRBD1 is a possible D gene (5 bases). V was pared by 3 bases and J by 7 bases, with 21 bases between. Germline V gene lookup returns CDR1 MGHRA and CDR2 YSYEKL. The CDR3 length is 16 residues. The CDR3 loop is CASSQVNTGQRSGYTF. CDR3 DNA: TGCGCCAGCAGCCAGGTTAACACAGGTCAAAGGAGTGGCTACACCTTC.

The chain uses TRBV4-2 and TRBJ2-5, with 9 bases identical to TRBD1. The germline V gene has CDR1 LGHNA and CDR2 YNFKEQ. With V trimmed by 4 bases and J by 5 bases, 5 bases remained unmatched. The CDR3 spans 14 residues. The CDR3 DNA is TGTGCCAGCAGCCGAGGGACAGGGAGGGAGACCCAGTACTTC. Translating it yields CASSRGTGRETQYF.

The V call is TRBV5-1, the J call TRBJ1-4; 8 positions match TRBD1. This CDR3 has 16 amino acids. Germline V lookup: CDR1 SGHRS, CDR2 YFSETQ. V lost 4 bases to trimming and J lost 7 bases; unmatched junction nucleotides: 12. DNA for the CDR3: TGCGCCAGCAGCCCAGAATTACAGGGGGTTGTTGAAAAACTGTTTTTT. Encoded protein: CASSPELQGVVEKLFF.

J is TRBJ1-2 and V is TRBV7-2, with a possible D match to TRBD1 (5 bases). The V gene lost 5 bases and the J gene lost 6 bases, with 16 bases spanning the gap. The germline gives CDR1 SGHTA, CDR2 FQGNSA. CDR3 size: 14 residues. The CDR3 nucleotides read TGTGCCAGCAGCCCTGTAGGGTGGGGGGATGGCTACACCTTC. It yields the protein CASSPVGWGDGYTF.

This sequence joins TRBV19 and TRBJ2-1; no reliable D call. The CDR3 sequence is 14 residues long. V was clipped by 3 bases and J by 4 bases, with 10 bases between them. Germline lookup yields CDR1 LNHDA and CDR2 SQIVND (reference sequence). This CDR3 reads CASSIGSAYNEQFF. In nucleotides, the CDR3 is TGTGCCAGTAGTATTGGTTCCGCTTACAATGAGCAGTTCTTC.

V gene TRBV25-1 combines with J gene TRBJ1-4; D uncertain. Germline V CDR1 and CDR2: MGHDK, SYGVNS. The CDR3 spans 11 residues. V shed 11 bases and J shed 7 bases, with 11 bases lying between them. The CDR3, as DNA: TGTGCCGCCCAGCAGGTTGAAAAACTGTTTTTT. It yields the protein CAAQQVEKLFF.